This TCR beta chain was identified during a study of blood T cell repertoires in COVID-19. Study background: COVID-19 samples from acute and convalescent phases originated in the United States, Italy and Spain.

Trimming stripped 0 bases from V and 4 bases from J, with 12 bases between. Germline V CDR1 and CDR2: LGHNA, YNFKEQ. This CDR3 spans 16 amino acids. Cohort allocation depended upon clinical history that participants reported. Recovered participants had two consecutive negative NP/OP PCR tests, healthcare professional clearance, or symptom resolution. Data came from immunoSEQ multiplex PCR; TCRdb stores just in-frame clones and leaves some out. The sample consists of 300,000 or so clones, roughly 90% of them appearing once. The specimen sequenced was PBMCs or T cells enriched from blood (not recorded which). The chain is built from TRBV4-2 and TRBJ1-4; TRBD1 is a possible D gene (5 bases). This sequence originates from a man aged 60-69 years who had recovered from COVID-19. DNA of the CDR3: TGTGCCAGCAGCCAAGATAGCCGACAGATTAATGAAAAACTGTTTTTT. This codes for CASSQDSRQINEKLFF.